This T cell receptor beta chain was obtained from a study of T cell repertoires in cytomegalovirus infection. In the study overall: CMV infection and matching HLA type were both indicated by public TCR beta signatures.

Study-wide results and limits: Frequencies of public TCR beta families were cumulated, and this identified carriers of CMV plus the relevant HLA. Dominant in the ex vivo response were TCR beta clonotypes restricted by HLA-C and specific for CMV.

One entry per CDR3 protein, called by TCRdb with MiXCR from the reads. The data hold about 68,000 distinct CDR3 sequences, with approximately 22% observed a single time. Remarks on this clonotype: Its target is not known.

With 4 bases clipped from V and 5 bases from J, the junction kept 10 bases outside the gene matches. CDR3 length equals 15 residues. Germline V gene data show CDR1 as SGHTA and CDR2 as FQGNSA. This sequence was found in a human donor in good health (CMV status not recorded). Some clones in this sample may be carry-over from other donors' samples. The sample comprised PBMCs, sequenced either directly or after in vitro stimulation (not recorded which). The rearrangement joins TRBV7-2 to TRBJ2-5, with 7 bases that match TRBD2. CDR3: CASSSRAGVGETQYF. CDR3 bases: TGTGCCAGCAGCTCGAGGGCGGGAGTGGGCGAGACCCAGTACTTC.